A selection of T cell receptor beta chains follows, all from one sample in a study of patients and donors after allogeneic stem cell transplantation. TCRdb redid the calling of the RT-PCR reads with MiXCR, one entry per CDR3 protein. The table includes about 90,000 distinct CDR3 sequences, 48% detected once. Sequencing used blood, either unsorted or a sorted T cell fraction (not recorded which). These receptors originate from a human donor who was either an allogeneic HSCT recipient or a stem cell or donor lymphocyte infusion donor (not recorded which). It is not recorded whose cells these are; they may come from a transplant donor. Each CDR3 is given with its conserved first and last residue. The D gene is left open where the match is weak. Clone size is not always given. Where it is, it says once, few, many or a class for expanded clones.

v_gene	j_gene	abundance	d_gene	CDR3aa
TRBV4-3	TRBJ2-7	.	TRBD1	CASSQVRRDRVSDEQYF
TRBV5-8	TRBJ1-1	many	.	CASSPGMNTEAFF
TRBV6-2/TRBV6-3	TRBJ2-7	few	TRBD2	CASSSLHPPAGGLSYEQYF
TRBV7-9	TRBJ2-6	.	.	CACGQPASTANVLTF
TRBV13	TRBJ2-1	.	TRBD2	CASSLAGGNEQFF
TRBV20-1	TRBJ1-2	few	.	CSSTLGHLKKGYTF
TRBV20-1	TRBJ1-1	.	.	CSARDVSRTDAFF
TRBV9	TRBJ1-5	.	TRBD1	CASSPTGINNQPQHF
TRBV7-9	TRBJ1-6	.	.	CASSSGRATNSPLHF
TRBV4-3	TRBJ1-5	few	.	CASSQETYYQPQHF